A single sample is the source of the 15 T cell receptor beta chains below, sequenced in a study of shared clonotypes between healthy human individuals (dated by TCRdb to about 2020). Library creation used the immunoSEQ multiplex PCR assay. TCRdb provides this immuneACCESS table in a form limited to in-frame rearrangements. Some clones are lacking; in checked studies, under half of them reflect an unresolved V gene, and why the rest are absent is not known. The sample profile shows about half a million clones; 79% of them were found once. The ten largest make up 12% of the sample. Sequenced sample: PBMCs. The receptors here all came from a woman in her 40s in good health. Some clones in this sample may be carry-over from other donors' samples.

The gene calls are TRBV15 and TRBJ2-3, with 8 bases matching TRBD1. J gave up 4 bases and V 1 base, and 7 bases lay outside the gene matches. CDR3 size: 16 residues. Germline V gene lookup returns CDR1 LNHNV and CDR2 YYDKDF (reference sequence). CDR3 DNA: TGTGCCACCAGCAGAGCAGGACAGGGTGTGGCAGATACGCAGTATTTT. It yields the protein CATSRAGQGVADTQYF.

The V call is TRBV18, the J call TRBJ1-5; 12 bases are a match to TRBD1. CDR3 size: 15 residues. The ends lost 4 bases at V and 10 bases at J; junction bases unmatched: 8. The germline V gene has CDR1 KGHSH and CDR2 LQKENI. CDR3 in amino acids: CASSQGQGAVFPQHF. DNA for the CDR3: TGTGCCAGCTCACAGGGACAGGGGGCGGTTTTTCCCCAGCATTTT.

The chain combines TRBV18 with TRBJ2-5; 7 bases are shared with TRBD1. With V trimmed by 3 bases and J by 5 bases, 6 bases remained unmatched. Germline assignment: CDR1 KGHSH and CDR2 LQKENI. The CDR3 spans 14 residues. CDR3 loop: CASSPTGARETQYF. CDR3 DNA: TGTGCCAGCTCACCTACAGGGGCGAGGGAGACCCAGTACTTC.

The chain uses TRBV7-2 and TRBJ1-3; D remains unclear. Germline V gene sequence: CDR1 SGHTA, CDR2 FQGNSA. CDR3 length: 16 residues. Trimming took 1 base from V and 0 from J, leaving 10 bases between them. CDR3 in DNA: TGTGCCAGCAGCTTAGGTGCCGGCAGCTCTGGAAACACCATATATTTT. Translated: CASSLGAGSSGNTIYF.

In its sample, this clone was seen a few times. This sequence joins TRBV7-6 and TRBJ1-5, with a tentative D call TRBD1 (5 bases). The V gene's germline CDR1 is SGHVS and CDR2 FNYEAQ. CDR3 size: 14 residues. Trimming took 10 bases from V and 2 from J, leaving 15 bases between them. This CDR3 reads CATAPQGGNQPQHF. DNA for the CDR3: TGTGCCACGGCACCCCAGGGAGGCAATCAGCCCCAGCATTTT. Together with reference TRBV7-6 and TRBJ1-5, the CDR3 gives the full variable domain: GAGVSQSPRYKVTKRGQDVALRCDPISGHVSLYWYRQALGQGPEFLTYFNYEAQQDKSGLPNDRFSAERPEGSISTLTIQRTEQRDSAMYRCATAPQGGNQPQHFGDGTRLSIL.

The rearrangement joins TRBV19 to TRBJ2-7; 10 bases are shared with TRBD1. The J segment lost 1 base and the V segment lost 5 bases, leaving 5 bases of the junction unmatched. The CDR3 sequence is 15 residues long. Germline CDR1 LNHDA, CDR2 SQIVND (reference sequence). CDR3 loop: CASSPDRGSSYEQYF. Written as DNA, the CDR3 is TGTGCCAGTAGTCCGGACAGGGGGAGTTCCTACGAGCAGTACTTC.

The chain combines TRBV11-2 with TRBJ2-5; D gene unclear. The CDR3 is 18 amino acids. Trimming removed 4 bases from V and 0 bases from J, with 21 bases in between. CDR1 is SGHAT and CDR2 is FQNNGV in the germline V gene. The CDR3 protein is CASSSPFERPPHQETQYF. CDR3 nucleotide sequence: TGTGCCAGCAGCTCCCCTTTCGAGAGGCCTCCCCACCAAGAGACCCAGTACTTC.

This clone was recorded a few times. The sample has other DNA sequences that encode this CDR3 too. This chain's CDR3 is CASSVGSYNEQFF. DNA for the CDR3: TGTGCCAGCTCTGTTGGCTCCTACAATGAGCAGTTCTTC. The chain is built from TRBV2 and TRBJ2-1; D is unresolved. Germline CDR1 reads SNHLY; CDR2 reads FYNNEI. V lost 8 bases, J lost 0 bases, and 8 bases lay in between. The CDR3 loop spans 13 amino acids.

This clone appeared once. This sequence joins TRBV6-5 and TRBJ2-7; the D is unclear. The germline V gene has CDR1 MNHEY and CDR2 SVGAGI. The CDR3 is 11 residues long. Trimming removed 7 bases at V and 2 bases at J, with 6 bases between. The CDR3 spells CASMGAYEQYF. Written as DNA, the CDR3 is TGTGCCAGCATGGGTGCCTACGAGCAGTACTTC.

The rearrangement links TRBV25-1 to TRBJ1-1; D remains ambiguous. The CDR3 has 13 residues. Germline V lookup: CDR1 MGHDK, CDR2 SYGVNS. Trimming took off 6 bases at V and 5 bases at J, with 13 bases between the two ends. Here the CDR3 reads CASRGGPTTEAFF. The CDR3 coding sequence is TGTGCCAGCAGGGGCGGGCCTACAACTGAAGCTTTCTTT.

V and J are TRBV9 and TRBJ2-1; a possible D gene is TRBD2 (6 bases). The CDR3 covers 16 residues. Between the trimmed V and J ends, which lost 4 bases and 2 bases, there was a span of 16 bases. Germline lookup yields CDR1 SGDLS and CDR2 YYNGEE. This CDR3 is CASSPRGSGTYNEQFF. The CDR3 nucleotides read TGTGCCAGCAGCCCTCGGGGTAGCGGTACCTACAATGAGCAGTTCTTC.

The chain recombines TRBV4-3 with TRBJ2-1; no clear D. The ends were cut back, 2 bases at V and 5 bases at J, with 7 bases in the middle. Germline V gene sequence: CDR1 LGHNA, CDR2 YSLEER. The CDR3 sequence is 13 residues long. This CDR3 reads CASSQLLDNEQFF. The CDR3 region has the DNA TGCGCCAGCAGCCAACTTCTCGACAATGAGCAGTTCTTC.

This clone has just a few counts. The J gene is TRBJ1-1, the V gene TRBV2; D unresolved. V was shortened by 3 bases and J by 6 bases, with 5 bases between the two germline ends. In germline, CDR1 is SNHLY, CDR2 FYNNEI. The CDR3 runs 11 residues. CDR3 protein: CASSDKSEAFF. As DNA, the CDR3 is TGTGCCAGCAGTGACAAATCTGAAGCTTTCTTT.

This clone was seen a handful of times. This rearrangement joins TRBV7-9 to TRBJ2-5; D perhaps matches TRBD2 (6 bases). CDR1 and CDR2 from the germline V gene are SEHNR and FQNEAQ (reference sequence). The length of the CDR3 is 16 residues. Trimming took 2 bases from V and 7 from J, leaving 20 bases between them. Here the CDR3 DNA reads TGTGCCAGCAGCTTACGGACGGGAGCTGTTGATGGGACCCAGTACTTC. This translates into CASSLRTGAVDGTQYF. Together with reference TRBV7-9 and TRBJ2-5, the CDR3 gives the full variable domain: DTGVSQNPRHKITKRGQNVTFRCDPISEHNRLYWYRQTLGQGPEFLTYFQNEAQLEKSRLLSDRFSAERPKGSFSTLEIQRTEQGDSAMYLCASSLRTGAVDGTQYFGPGTRLLVL.

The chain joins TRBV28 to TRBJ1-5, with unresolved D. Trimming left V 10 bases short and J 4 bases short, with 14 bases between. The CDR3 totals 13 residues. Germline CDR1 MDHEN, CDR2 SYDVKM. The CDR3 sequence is CAIREGLNQPQHF. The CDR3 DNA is TGTGCCATACGGGAGGGTCTTAATCAGCCCCAGCATTTT.